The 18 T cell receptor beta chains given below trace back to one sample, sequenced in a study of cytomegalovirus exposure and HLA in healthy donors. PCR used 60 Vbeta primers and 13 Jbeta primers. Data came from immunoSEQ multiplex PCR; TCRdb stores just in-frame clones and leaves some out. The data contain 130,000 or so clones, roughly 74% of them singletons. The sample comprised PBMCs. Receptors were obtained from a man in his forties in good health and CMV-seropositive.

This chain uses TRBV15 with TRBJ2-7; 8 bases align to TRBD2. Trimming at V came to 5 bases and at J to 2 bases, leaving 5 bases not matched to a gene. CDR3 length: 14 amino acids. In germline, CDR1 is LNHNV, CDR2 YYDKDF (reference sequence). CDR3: CATSPAGGAYEQYF. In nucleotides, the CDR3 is TGTGCCACCAGCCCGGCGGGGGGAGCCTACGAGCAGTACTTC.

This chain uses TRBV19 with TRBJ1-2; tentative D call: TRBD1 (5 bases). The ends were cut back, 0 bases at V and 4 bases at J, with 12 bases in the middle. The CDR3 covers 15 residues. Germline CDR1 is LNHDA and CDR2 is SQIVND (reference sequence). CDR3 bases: TGTGCCAGTAGTATAGAAGGGCAGGGATCCTATGGCTACACCTTC. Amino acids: CASSIEGQGSYGYTF.

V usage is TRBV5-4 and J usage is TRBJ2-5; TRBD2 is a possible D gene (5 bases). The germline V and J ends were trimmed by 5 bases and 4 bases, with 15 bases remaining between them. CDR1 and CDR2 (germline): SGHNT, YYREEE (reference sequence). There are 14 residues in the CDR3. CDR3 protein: CASRVGSVRETQYF. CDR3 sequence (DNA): TGTGCCAGCAGGGTGGGGAGTGTACGAGAGACCCAGTACTTC.

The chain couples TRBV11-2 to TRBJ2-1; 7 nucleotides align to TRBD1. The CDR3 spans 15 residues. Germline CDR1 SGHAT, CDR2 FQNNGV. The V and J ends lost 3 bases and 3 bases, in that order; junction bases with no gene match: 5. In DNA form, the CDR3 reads TGTGCCAGCAGCTTGGTTCAGGGGGTCTACAATGAGCAGTTCTTC. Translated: CASSLVQGVYNEQFF.

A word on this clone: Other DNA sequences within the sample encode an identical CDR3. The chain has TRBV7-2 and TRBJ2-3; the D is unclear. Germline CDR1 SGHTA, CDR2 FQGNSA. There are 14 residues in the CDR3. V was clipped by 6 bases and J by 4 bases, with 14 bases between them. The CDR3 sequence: CASRLTQVSDTQYF. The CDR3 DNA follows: TGTGCCAGCAGGTTAACGCAGGTTTCAGATACGCAGTATTTT.

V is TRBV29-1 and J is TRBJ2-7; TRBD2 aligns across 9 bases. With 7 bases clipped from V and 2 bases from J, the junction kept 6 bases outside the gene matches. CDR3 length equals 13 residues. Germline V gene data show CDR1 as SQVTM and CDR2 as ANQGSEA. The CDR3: CSATAGGPYEQYF. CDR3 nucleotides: TGCAGCGCGACGGCGGGAGGGCCCTACGAGCAGTACTTC.

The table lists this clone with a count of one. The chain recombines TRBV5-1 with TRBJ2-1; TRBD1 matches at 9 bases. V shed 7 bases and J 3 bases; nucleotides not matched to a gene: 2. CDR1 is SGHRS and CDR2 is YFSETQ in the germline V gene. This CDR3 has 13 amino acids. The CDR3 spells CASRDRDYNEQFF. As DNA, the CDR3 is TGCGCCAGCCGGGACAGGGACTACAATGAGCAGTTCTTC.

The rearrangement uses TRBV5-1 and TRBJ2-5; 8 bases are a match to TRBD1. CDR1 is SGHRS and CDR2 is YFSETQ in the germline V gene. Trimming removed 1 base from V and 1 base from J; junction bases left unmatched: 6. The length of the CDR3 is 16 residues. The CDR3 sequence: CASSLPGQGGQETQYF. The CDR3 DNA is TGCGCCAGCAGCTTGCCCGGACAGGGCGGCCAAGAGACCCAGTACTTC.

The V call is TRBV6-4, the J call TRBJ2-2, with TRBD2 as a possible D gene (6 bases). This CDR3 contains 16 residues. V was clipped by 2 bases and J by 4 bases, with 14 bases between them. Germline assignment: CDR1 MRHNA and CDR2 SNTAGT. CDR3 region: CASSDEAGRSTGELFF. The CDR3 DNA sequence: TGTGCCAGCAGTGACGAGGCAGGGAGGTCCACCGGGGAGCTGTTTTTT.

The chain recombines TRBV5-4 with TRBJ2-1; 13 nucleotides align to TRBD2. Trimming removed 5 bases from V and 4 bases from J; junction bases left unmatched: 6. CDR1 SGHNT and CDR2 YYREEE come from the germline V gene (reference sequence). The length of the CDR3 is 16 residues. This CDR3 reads CASRRTSGRGYNEQFF. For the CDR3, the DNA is TGTGCCAGCAGACGGACTAGCGGGAGAGGTTACAATGAGCAGTTCTTC.

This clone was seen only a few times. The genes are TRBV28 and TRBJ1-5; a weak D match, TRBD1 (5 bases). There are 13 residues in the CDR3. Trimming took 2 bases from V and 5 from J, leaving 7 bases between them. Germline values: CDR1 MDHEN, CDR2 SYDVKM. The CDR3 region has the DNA TGTGCCAGCAGTTTAGCGGGGCATCAGCCCCAGCATTTT. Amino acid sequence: CASSLAGHQPQHF. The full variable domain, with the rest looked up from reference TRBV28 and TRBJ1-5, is DVKVTQSSRYLVKRTGEKVFLECVQDMDHENMFWYRQDPGLGLRLIYFSYDVKMKEKGDIPEGYSVSREKKERFSLILESASTNQTSMYLCASSLAGHQPQHFGDGTRLSIL.

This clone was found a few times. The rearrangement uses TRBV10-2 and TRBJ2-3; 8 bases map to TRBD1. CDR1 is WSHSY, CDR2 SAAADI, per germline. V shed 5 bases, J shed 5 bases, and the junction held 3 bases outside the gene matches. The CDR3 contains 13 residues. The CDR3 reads CASSTQGGDTQYF. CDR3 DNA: TGCGCCAGCAGTACACAGGGGGGAGATACGCAGTATTTT.

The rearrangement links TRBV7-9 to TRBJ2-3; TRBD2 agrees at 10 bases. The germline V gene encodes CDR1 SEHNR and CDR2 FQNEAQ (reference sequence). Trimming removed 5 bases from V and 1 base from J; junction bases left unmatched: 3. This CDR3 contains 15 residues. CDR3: CASSQGTSGTDTQYF. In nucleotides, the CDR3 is TGTGCCAGCAGCCAAGGGACTAGCGGCACAGATACGCAGTATTTT.

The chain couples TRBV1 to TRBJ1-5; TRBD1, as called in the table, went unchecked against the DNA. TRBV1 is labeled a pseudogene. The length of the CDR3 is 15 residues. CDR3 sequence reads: CTSSPPQGCGQPQHF. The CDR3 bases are TGCACCAGCAGCCCCCCCCAGGGTTGTGGCCAGCCCCAGCATTTT.

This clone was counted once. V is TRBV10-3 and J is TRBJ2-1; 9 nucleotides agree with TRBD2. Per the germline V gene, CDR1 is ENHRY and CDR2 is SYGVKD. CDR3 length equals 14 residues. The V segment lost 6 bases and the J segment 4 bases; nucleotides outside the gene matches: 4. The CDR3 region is CAIRSSGVYNEQFF. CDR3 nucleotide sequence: TGTGCCATCAGATCTAGCGGGGTGTACAATGAGCAGTTCTTC.

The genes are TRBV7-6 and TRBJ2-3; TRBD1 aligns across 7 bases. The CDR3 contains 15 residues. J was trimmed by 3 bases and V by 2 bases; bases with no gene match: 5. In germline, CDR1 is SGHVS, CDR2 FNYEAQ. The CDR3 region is CASSLQQGYTDTQYF. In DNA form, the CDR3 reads TGTGCCAGCAGCTTACAACAGGGGTATACAGATACGCAGTATTTT.

CDR3 sequence (DNA): TGTGCCAGCAGTCAGGACAGGTTCTCTGGAAACACCATATATTTT. Translation: CASSQDRFSGNTIYF. This chain links TRBV2 with TRBJ1-3, with TRBD1 identical over 7 bases. V lost 5 bases to trimming and J lost 0 bases; unmatched junction nucleotides: 4. Germline CDR1 reads SNHLY; CDR2 reads FYNNEI. CDR3 length: 15 amino acids.

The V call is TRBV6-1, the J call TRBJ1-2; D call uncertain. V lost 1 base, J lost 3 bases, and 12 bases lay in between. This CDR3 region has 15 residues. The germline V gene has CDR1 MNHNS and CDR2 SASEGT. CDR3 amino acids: CASSEGAATHYGYTF. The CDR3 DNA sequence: TGTGCCAGCAGTGAAGGGGCAGCAACCCACTATGGCTACACCTTC.